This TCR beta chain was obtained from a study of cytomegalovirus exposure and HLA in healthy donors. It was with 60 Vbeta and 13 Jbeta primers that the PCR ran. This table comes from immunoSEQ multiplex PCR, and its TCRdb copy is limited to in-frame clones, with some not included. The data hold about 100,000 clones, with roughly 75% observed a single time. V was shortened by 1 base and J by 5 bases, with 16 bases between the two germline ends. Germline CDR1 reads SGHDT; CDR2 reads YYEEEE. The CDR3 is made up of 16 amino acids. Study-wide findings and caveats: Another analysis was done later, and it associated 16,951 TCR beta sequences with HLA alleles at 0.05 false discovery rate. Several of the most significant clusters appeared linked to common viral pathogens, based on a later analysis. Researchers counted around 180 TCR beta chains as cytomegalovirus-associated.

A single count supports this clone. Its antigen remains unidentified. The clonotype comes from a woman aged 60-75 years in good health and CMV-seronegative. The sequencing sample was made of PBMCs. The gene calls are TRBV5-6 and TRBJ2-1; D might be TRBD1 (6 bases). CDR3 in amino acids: CASSLRLGQLDNEQFF. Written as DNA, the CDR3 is TGTGCCAGCAGCTTGAGACTTGGACAGCTGGACAATGAGCAGTTCTTC.